The 28 T cell receptor beta chains below all came from one sample that was sequenced in a study of cytomegalovirus exposure and HLA in healthy donors. Primers for the PCR totalled 60 Vbeta and 13 Jbeta. Sequenced by immunoSEQ multiplex PCR; TCRdb stores in-frame clones only, minus some. The sample holds some 190,000 clones, more than 75% seen once. The sequenced sample was PBMCs. The receptors were gathered from a man in his forties or fifties in good health and CMV-seronegative.

The CDR3 DNA follows: TGCAGTGCTATCGGGGTCTGGCAGTTCTTC. Its protein is CSAIGVWQFF. The rearrangement joins TRBV20-1 to TRBJ2-1; D may be TRBD2 (5 bases). CDR3 length: 10 amino acids. Trimming stripped 4 bases from V and 12 bases from J, with 10 bases between. Germline V gives CDR1 DFQATT, CDR2 SNEGSKA (reference sequence).

This clone was seen a few times. The chain uses TRBV4-2 and TRBJ2-1; 14 nucleotides agree with TRBD2. The germline gives CDR1 LGHNA, CDR2 YNFKEQ. The V gene end was trimmed by 4 bases and the J gene end by 9 bases; junction bases not matched to a gene: 11. The CDR3 totals 17 residues. CDR3 sequence: CASSLTAGLAGGSEQFF. The CDR3 DNA follows: TGTGCCAGCAGCCTAACCGCCGGACTAGCGGGAGGAAGTGAGCAGTTCTTC.

V is TRBV9 and J is TRBJ2-2; 7 bases match TRBD2. This CDR3 has 15 residues. Per the germline V gene, CDR1 is SGDLS and CDR2 is YYNGEE. With V trimmed by 4 bases and J by 1 base, 4 bases remained unmatched. The CDR3 nucleotides read TGTGCCAGCAGCCCCTCGGGGGGGAACACCGGGGAGCTGTTTTTT. Amino acids: CASSPSGGNTGELFF.

The J gene is TRBJ2-1, the V gene TRBV7-9; maybe TRBD2 (6 bases). Trimming shortened V by 5 bases and J by 8 bases, and 16 bases separated the two germline ends. The CDR3 has 14 amino acids. CDR1 SEHNR and CDR2 FQNEAQ come from the germline V gene (reference sequence). The CDR3 sequence: CASSHTAGMDEQFF. CDR3 coding DNA: TGTGCCAGCAGCCATACGGCGGGGATGGATGAGCAGTTCTTC.

This clone was detected only once. The rearrangement uses TRBV7-2 and TRBJ2-1; TRBD2 matches at 11 bases. V shed 2 bases, J shed 7 bases, and the junction held 10 bases outside the gene matches. Germline-derived CDR1 and CDR2 are SGHTA and FQGNSA. The CDR3 is made up of 17 amino acids. The CDR3 protein is CASSLKGLAGGRNEQFF. The CDR3 DNA sequence: TGTGCCAGCAGCTTAAAGGGGCTAGCGGGAGGTAGGAATGAGCAGTTCTTC. The full variable domain, completed using reference TRBV7-2 and TRBJ2-1, is GAGVSQSPSNKVTEKGKDVELRCDPISGHTALYWYRQSLGQGLEFLIYFQGNSAPDKSGLPSDRFSAERTGGSVSTLTIQRTQQEDSAVYLCASSLKGLAGGRNEQFFGPGTRLTVL.

The chain joins TRBV19 to TRBJ2-5; weak D call: TRBD2 (6 bases). V was trimmed by 9 bases and J by 4 bases, leaving 15 bases between them. Looked up from germline, CDR1 is LNHDA and CDR2 is SQIVND (reference sequence). The CDR3 contains 13 residues. The CDR3 region has the DNA TGTGCCAGCGGGGCCCGGGGGTCAGAGACCCAGTACTTC. This codes for CASGARGSETQYF. Supplemented by reference TRBV19 and TRBJ2-5, the full variable domain reads DGGITQSPKYLFRKEGQNVTLSCEQNLNHDAMYWYRQDPGQGLRLIYYSQIVNDFQKGDIAEGYSVSREKKESFPLTVTSAQKNPTAFYLCASGARGSETQYFGPGTRLLVL.

The CDR3 loop is CASSLRGAGGYTF. Written as DNA, the CDR3 is TGTGCCAGCAGTTTAAGAGGGGCGGGAGGCTACACCTTC. The rearrangement joins TRBV28 to TRBJ1-2; TRBD1 might be the D (5 bases). Looked up from germline, CDR1 is MDHEN and CDR2 is SYDVKM. This CDR3 contains 13 residues. The ends were cut back, 2 bases at V and 8 bases at J, with 12 bases in the middle.

The sample holds one count of this clone. This rearrangement joins TRBV12-5 to TRBJ1-1; TRBD1 aligns across 7 bases. This CDR3 contains 15 residues. CDR1 is LGHNT and CDR2 is FRNRAP in the germline V gene. The junction had 2 bases not matched to a gene; V was cut back by 0 bases and J by 1 base. CDR3 in amino acids: CASGLVTGANTEAFF. CDR3 DNA sequence: TGTGCTAGTGGTTTGGTAACAGGGGCGAACACTGAAGCTTTCTTT.

V usage is TRBV2 and J usage is TRBJ1-4, with 8 nucleotides matching TRBD1. J gave up 7 bases and V 6 bases, and 10 bases lay outside the gene matches. Per germline, CDR1 SNHLY and CDR2 FYNNEI. The CDR3 sequence is 15 residues long. CDR3 DNA: TGTGCCAGCAGAATAACAGGGGGTGGTAGTGAAAAACTGTTTTTT. Translated, it gives CASRITGGGSEKLFF.

The rearrangement uses TRBV27 and TRBJ2-7; the D gene is possibly TRBD1 (7 bases). This CDR3 has 17 residues. Deletions cut 0 bases from V and 6 bases from J, with 21 bases between. CDR1 MNHEY and CDR2 SMNVEV come from the germline V gene (reference sequence). In DNA, the CDR3 is TGTGCCAGCAGTTTATCGATCCCGAGGGAGGACAGGCGCGAGCAGTACTTC. Encoded protein: CASSLSIPREDRREQYF.

This clone was seen just once. V gene TRBV27 combines with J gene TRBJ2-2; D unclear. CDR3 length: 12 residues. Trimming took off 8 bases at V and 8 bases at J, with 12 bases between the two ends. Germline loops: CDR1 MNHEY, CDR2 SMNVEV (reference sequence). The CDR3 nucleotides read TGTGCCAGCGGTGCCTTGGCTGGGGAGCTGTTTTTT. As protein: CASGALAGELFF.

The V call is TRBV6-5, the J call TRBJ2-1; D call uncertain. Germline V gene data show CDR1 as MNHEY and CDR2 as SVGAGI. The germline V and J ends were trimmed by 4 bases and 11 bases, with 12 bases remaining between them. The CDR3 has 12 amino acids. This chain's CDR3 is CASSSPRSKQFF. The DNA for the CDR3 is TGTGCCAGCAGTTCCCCAAGGAGTAAGCAGTTCTTC.

This clone was recorded a few times. The V call is TRBV30, the J call TRBJ2-3; 12 nucleotides line up with TRBD2. The CDR3 loop spans 17 amino acids. The germline CDR1 and CDR2 sequences are GTSNPN and SVGIG (reference sequence). J was trimmed by 2 bases and V by 3 bases; bases with no gene match: 9. The CDR3 reads CAWSLGLAGPDTDTQYF. Written as DNA, the CDR3 is TGTGCCTGGAGCTTGGGACTAGCGGGTCCTGACACAGATACGCAGTATTTT.

The chain couples TRBV5-1 to TRBJ1-4; D is unclear. The CDR3 has 15 amino acids. Trimming cost V 0 bases and J 11 bases, with 17 bases left between them. Germline values: CDR1 SGHRS, CDR2 YFSETQ. The DNA for the CDR3 is TGCGCCAGCAGCTTGGGCCAGGTCTTACGGGAGAAACTGTTTTTT. Protein sequence: CASSLGQVLREKLFF.

The rearrangement joins TRBV5-1 to TRBJ2-6; 13 bases agree with TRBD2. The CDR3 loop spans 17 amino acids. Germline-derived CDR1 and CDR2 are SGHRS and YFSETQ. V lost 4 bases and J lost 4; bases outside the gene matches: 5. The DNA for the CDR3 is TGCGCCAGCAGCGGGGGACTAGCGGGAAACGGGGCCAACGTCCTGACTTTC. This gives the protein CASSGGLAGNGANVLTF.

V and J are TRBV7-2 and TRBJ1-1, with no clear D. Looked up from germline, CDR1 is SGHTA and CDR2 is FQGNSA. CDR3 length: 13 amino acids. Trimming took off 2 bases at V and 5 bases at J, with 9 bases between the two ends. The CDR3 DNA is TGTGCCAGCAGCTTAAATGGCAGGACTGAAGCTTTCTTT. Protein sequence: CASSLNGRTEAFF.

This clone was detected once. The rearrangement links TRBV5-1 to TRBJ2-2; D not certain. Per the germline V gene, CDR1 is SGHRS and CDR2 is YFSETQ. V was pared by 2 bases and J by 6 bases, with 11 bases between. The CDR3 length is 14 residues. CDR3 sequence reads: CASSLEALAGELFF. The CDR3 DNA follows: TGCGCCAGCAGCTTAGAAGCTCTCGCCGGGGAGCTGTTTTTT. Full variable domain (remainder filled in from reference TRBV5-1 and TRBJ2-2): KAGVTQTPRYLIKTRGQQVTLSCSPISGHRSVSWYQQTPGQGLQFLFEYFSETQRNKGNFPGRFSGRQFSNSRSEMNVSTLELGDSALYLCASSLEALAGELFFGEGSRLTVL.

This clone showed up just once. The V gene is TRBV20-1, the J gene TRBJ2-7, with 8 bases aligning to TRBD2. This CDR3 is 11 amino acids long. V trimming: 6 bases; J trimming: 6 bases; junction bases outside the gene matches: 4. Germline lookup yields CDR1 DFQATT and CDR2 SNEGSKA (reference sequence). In nucleotides, the CDR3 is TGCAGTGCCGAGCGGGGGAGCGAGCAGTACTTC. It is translated as CSAERGSEQYF.

As for this clone: At one boundary the junction diverges from the germline segment, which might be a read error. The chain has TRBV7-7 and TRBJ2-2, with unresolved D. This CDR3 is built from 15 residues. Germline CDR1 and CDR2: SSHAT and FNYEAQ (reference sequence). The CDR3 nucleotides read TGTGCTAGCAGCTTACTACTTGTGGTTGCCGGGGAGCTGTTTTTT. Its translation: CASSLLLVVAGELFF.

The chain links TRBV6-5 to TRBJ1-1, with D possibly TRBD1 on 5 matching bases. Germline CDR1 is MNHEY and CDR2 is SVGAGI. Trimming removed 6 bases at V and 1 base at J, with 15 bases between. The CDR3 is made up of 15 amino acids. The CDR3 spells CASSQDRGTNTEAFF. The CDR3 DNA sequence: TGTGCCAGCAGCCAAGATAGGGGAACGAACACTGAAGCTTTCTTT.

V is TRBV10-3 and J is TRBJ2-7; tentatively, D is TRBD1 (6 bases). The CDR3 has 16 amino acids. V lost 2 bases, J lost 5 bases, and 19 bases lay in between. CDR1 ENHRY and CDR2 SYGVKD come from the germline V gene. The CDR3 coding sequence is TGTGCCATCAGTGAGGCCGCAGGGGTGGGGGACAACGAGCAGTACTTC. It translates to CAISEAAGVGDNEQYF.

The chain uses TRBV5-4 and TRBJ1-2; TRBD1 might be the D (6 bases). V dropped 4 bases and J dropped 4 bases, with 14 bases sitting between them. This CDR3 region has 14 residues. Germline V gives CDR1 SGHNT, CDR2 YYREEE (reference sequence). The CDR3 region is CASSVTGTSYGYTF. DNA for the CDR3: TGTGCCAGCAGCGTAACCGGGACAAGCTATGGCTACACCTTC.

The chain has TRBV28 and TRBJ2-5; 8 bases agree with TRBD2. This CDR3 is 15 amino acids long. The germline CDR1 and CDR2 sequences are MDHEN and SYDVKM. Losses at the gene ends were 1 base for V and 1 base for J; bases not matched to a gene: 2. CDR3 region: CASSLSAGGQETQYF. The CDR3 nucleotides read TGTGCCAGCAGTTTATCGGCGGGGGGCCAAGAGACCCAGTACTTC.

The chain employs TRBV2 and TRBJ2-3, with 11 bases that match TRBD1. Losses at the gene ends were 3 bases for V and 4 bases for J; bases not matched to a gene: 0. CDR3 length equals 14 residues. Germline V gene sequence: CDR1 SNHLY, CDR2 FYNNEI. In DNA form, the CDR3 reads TGTGCCAGCAGTGAGGGACAGGGGGCAGATACGCAGTATTTT. The encoded protein is CASSEGQGADTQYF.

This clone was picked up one time. J is TRBJ2-2 and V is TRBV7-2, with TRBD1 matching over 8 bases. Losses at the gene ends were 4 bases for V and 1 base for J; bases not matched to a gene: 2. Germline CDR1 is SGHTA and CDR2 is FQGNSA. This CDR3 is built from 15 residues. The CDR3 sequence is CASSSDRGNTGELFF. The CDR3 DNA is TGTGCCAGCAGCTCTGACAGGGGGAACACCGGGGAGCTGTTTTTT.

The chain links TRBV6-5 to TRBJ2-7, with 8 bases aligning to TRBD2. Germline trimming cut 4 bases from V and 2 bases from J; bases unmatched to any gene: 4. Germline lookup yields CDR1 MNHEY and CDR2 SVGAGI. This CDR3 comprises 14 residues. The CDR3 DNA follows: TGTGCCAGCAGTTGGTCGGGACTAGCCTACGAGCAGTACTTC. Protein sequence: CASSWSGLAYEQYF.

The V and J genes are TRBV5-8 and TRBJ1-1; perhaps TRBD1 as D (6 bases). CDR3 length: 12 amino acids. The V gene lost 7 bases and the J gene lost 5 bases, with 12 bases spanning the gap. The V gene's germline CDR1 is SGHTS and CDR2 YDEGEE. The CDR3 spells CASRFGTTEAFF. In nucleotides, the CDR3 is TGTGCCAGCCGATTTGGGACAACTGAAGCTTTCTTT.

CDR3 sequence: CASSLDRGRATGELFF. The CDR3 DNA reads TGCGCCAGCAGCTTGGACAGGGGGCGCGCCACCGGGGAGCTGTTTTTT. The chain recombines TRBV5-1 with TRBJ2-2; 9 positions agree with TRBD1. Germline V gives CDR1 SGHRS, CDR2 YFSETQ. Trimming took 0 bases from V and 4 from J; bases not matched to a gene: 4. The CDR3 length is 16 residues.